The entry below describes one T cell receptor beta chain. Its antigen is undetermined. Genes and germline come from the mouse. The read halts 1 residue ahead of the CDR3 end, with the missing end drawn from the germline J gene. The method was immunoSEQ multiplex PCR; TCRdb's version includes in-frame clones alone and lacks a portion of them. This sample has about 9,000 clones, with roughly 38% found just once. The data are from a study of tissue T cells after allogeneic stem cell transplantation. Study observations and caveats: Anatomically similar tissues had similar TCR repertoires within each patient.

The CDR3 has 15 amino acids. Germline trimming cut 4 bases from V and 2 bases from J; bases unmatched to any gene: 8. Germline V gene sequence: CDR1 KGHPV, CDR2 FQNQEV (reference sequence). Time point noted: mouse harvest day 14 after allogeneic transplant. Tail vein injection delivered 10^7 T-cell-depleted bone marrow cells and 10^6 splenic CD5+ T cells. Mice had MHC-mismatched B6 into BALB/c GVHD, sampled day 7 or 14. Sequenced: skin. The J gene is TRBJ2-7, the V gene TRBV26; 7 bases agree with TRBD1. This TCR was sampled from a female BALB/c mouse given C57BL/6 T cells with graft-versus-host disease after an allogeneic hematopoietic cell transplant. The CDR3 protein is CASSHRDSLPYEQYF. The part of the CDR3 DNA that was read is TGTGCCAGCAGTCACCGGGACAGCCTCCCCTATGAACAGTAC.